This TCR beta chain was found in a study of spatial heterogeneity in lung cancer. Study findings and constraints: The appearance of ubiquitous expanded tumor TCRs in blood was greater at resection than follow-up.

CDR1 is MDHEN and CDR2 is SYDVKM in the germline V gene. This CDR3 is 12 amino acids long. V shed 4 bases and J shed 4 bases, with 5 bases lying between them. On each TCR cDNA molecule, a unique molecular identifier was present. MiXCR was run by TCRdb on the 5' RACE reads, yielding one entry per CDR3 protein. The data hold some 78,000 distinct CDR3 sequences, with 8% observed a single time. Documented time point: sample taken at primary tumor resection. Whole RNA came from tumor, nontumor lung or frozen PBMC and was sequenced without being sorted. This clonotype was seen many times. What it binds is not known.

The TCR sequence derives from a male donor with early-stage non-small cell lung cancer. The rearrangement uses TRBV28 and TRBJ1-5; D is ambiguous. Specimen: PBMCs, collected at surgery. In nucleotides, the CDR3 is TGTGCCAGCAGTTCCATGAATCAGCCCCAGCATTTT. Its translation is CASSSMNQPQHF.